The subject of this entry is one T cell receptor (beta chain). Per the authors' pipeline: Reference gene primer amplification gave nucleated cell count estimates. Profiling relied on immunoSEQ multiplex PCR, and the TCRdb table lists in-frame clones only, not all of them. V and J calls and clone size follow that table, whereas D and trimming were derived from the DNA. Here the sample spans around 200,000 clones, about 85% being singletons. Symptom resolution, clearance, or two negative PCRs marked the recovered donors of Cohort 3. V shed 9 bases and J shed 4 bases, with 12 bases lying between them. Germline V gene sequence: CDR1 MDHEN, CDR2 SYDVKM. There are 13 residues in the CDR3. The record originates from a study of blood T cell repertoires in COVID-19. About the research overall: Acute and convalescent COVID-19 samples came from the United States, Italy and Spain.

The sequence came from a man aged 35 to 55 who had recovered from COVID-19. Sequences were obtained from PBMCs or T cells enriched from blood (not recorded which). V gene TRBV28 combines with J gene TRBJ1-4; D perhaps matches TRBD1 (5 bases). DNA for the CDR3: TGTGCCAGTGGTAGACAGATTAATGAAAAACTGTTTTTT. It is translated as CASGRQINEKLFF.